This is a list of T cell receptor beta chains from one sample in a study of T cells in Graves' hyperthyroidism and ophthalmopathy. TCRdb fed the multiplex PCR reads into MiXCR, producing one record per CDR3 protein. Of approximately 400,000 distinct CDR3 sequences listed, approximately 17% are singletons. Sequenced material: blood. The receptors here all came from a man aged 18 to 35 with Graves' ophthalmopathy. Both conserved end residues are part of each CDR3. A D gene is named only where the DNA matches it firmly. Clone size, where shown, is once, few, many, or a class for clones that have expanded.

D | J | V | size | CDR3
TRBD1 | TRBJ1-6 | TRBV10-2 | many | CASSAPGQGTSPLHF
TRBD1 | TRBJ1-1 | TRBV20-1 | - | CSARDPGTGKAFF
TRBD2 | TRBJ2-5 | TRBV6-6 | few | CASSYGRRGDPRETQYF
- | TRBJ1-1 | TRBV4-2 | - | CASRQSNTEAFF
TRBD1 | TRBJ1-2 | TRBV6-1 | many | CASSSGTGVNYGYTF
- | TRBJ1-2 | TRBV6-1 | - | CASASRAGGGGYTF
- | TRBJ1-3 | TRBV15 | few | CATSRDFGLSGNTIYF
- | TRBJ2-5 | TRBV13 | many | CASSPGRLETQYF
TRBD1 | TRBJ1-2 | TRBV29-1 | - | CSVQFAGGSNGYTF
TRBD2 | TRBJ2-7 | TRBV4-1 | - | CASSVSGRGKVEQYF
- | TRBJ1-2 | TRBV2 | - | CASSASGGAPGYTF
TRBD1 | TRBJ1-5 | TRBV6-2/TRBV6-3 | many | CASRDRAIRLAGNQPQHF
- | TRBJ2-7 | TRBV5-1 | many | CASSKRQDEQYF
- | TRBJ1-5 | TRBV3-1 | many | CASGRDTNQPQHF
- | TRBJ1-2 | TRBV5-1 | many | CASSMGGYEGYTF
- | TRBJ1-4 | TRBV6-1 | few | CAGRTDATNEKLFF
- | TRBJ1-1 | TRBV20-1 | many | CSARDEPNTEAFF
TRBD1 | TRBJ2-3 | TRBV10-3 | - | CATHGTVNTDTQYF
TRBD2 | TRBJ2-2 | TRBV9 | - | CASSVEGGGRNTGELFF
TRBD1 | TRBJ1-6 | TRBV12-3/TRBV12-4 | few | CASSFVGGRSPLHF
TRBD1 | TRBJ1-1 | TRBV6-2/TRBV6-3 | many | CASSIRETGVVTEAFF
TRBD1 | TRBJ1-2 | TRBV5-1 | many | CASTPTGGDYGYTF
- | TRBJ2-7 | TRBV11-1 | - | CASSQPGFSHEQYF
- | TRBJ2-5 | TRBV13 | many | CASSADRTVQETQYF
- | TRBJ1-5 | TRBV20-1 | - | CSARDQSSFSNQPQHF
- | TRBJ1-2 | TRBV20-1 | many | CSARPHREDYGYTF
- | TRBJ2-5 | TRBV7-3 | many | CASSLSLGPQETQYF
TRBD1 | TRBJ1-5 | TRBV2 | many | CASSPGTDLNQPQHF
- | TRBJ2-7 | TRBV18 | - | CASSQGPFSPGLEQYF
- | TRBJ1-5 | TRBV28 | many | CASSLRQSNQPQHF
- | TRBJ2-5 | TRBV28 | - | CATVAWGPQETQYF
- | TRBJ2-6 | TRBV20-1 | - | CSARDRVLAGANVLTF
- | TRBJ2-7 | TRBV12-3/TRBV12-4 | many | CASNIDRNYEQYF
- | TRBJ2-6 | TRBV29-1 | - | CSVALNSGANVLTF
- | TRBJ2-1 | TRBV5-1 | many | CASSSPTVDEQFF
- | TRBJ2-1 | TRBV5-8 | once | CASSLVTRTVYNEQFF
- | TRBJ1-2 | TRBV11-2 | many | CASSLGAEYGYTF
- | TRBJ2-7 | TRBV12-3/TRBV12-4 | many | CASGPDGTYEQYF
- | TRBJ1-2 | TRBV24-1 | few | CATSDEGGYTF
- | TRBJ1-5 | TRBV6-1 | - | CASSPNSNQPQHF
- | TRBJ1-2 | TRBV5-6 | - | CASSFGTVKGGYTF
- | TRBJ2-7 | TRBV6-1 | many | CASSIPGTYEQYF
- | TRBJ2-5 | TRBV24-1 | many | CATSEPQGQETQYF
- | TRBJ2-7 | TRBV27 | many | CASGSGNYEQYF
- | TRBJ1-2 | TRBV25-1 | few | CASSEGSGTRGGYTF
TRBD1 | TRBJ2-2 | TRBV28 | - | CASSRKRTGLGTGELFF
- | TRBJ2-5 | TRBV7-9 | many | CASSSVGDETQYF
- | TRBJ2-3 | TRBV7-9 | few | CALGGRVSADTQYF
TRBD2 | TRBJ2-3 | TRBV7-6 | - | CASSLVTSGASTDTQYF
- | TRBJ2-3 | TRBV6-1 | - | CASTQVAGTDTQYF
- | TRBJ2-7 | TRBV7-8 | many | CASSLELGYEQYF
- | TRBJ2-3 | TRBV24-1 | many | CASGTDTTDTQYF
TRBD2 | TRBJ2-3 | TRBV9 | - | CASSVGGGSGGADTQYF
- | TRBJ1-1 | TRBV20-1 | many | CSVTQGNTEAFF
TRBD1 | TRBJ2-1 | TRBV2 | many | CASNPGQGANEQFF
- | TRBJ2-6 | TRBV19 | - | CASSIARAGANVLTF
TRBD1 | TRBJ2-3 | TRBV12-5 | - | CASGSWTGGEADTQYF
TRBD2 | TRBJ2-3 | TRBV6-1 | many | CASSGQLAGVSGDTQYF
- | TRBJ2-7 | TRBV7-9 | many | CASSLVSPSYEQYF
TRBD1 | TRBJ2-1 | TRBV15 | - | CATSTSLQGAPPYNEQFF